A selection of T cell receptor beta chains follows, all from one sample in a study of identical twins. Using its own MiXCR run on the 5' RACE reads, TCRdb lists one record per CDR3 protein. Here the sample spans a few hundred thousand distinct CDR3 sequences, around 8.8% being singletons. The sample was also linked to a second study, of yellow fever vaccine responses in identical twins.

Sequenced input: CD8+ T cells sorted from blood. The receptors derive from a woman aged 18-29 years in good health. Each CDR3 is given with its conserved first and last residue. A D gene is named only where the DNA matches it firmly. Clone size is given for some rows only: seen once, a few or many times, or a class if the clone is expanded.

j_call v_call clone_size d_call cdr3_nt cdr3_aa
TRBJ2-2 TRBV20-1 NA NA TGCAGTGGCACGCCTGCAGGCGGGGTGCTAGCCCCGAACACCGGGGAGCTGTTTTTT CSGTPAGGVLAPNTGELFF
TRBJ1-3 TRBV9 many NA TGTGCCAGCAGCGTAGATGGGACAACTGGAAACACCATATATTTT CASSVDGTTGNTIYF
TRBJ2-2 TRBV7-2 NA NA TGTGCCAGCAGCTCATCCGGGGGAAGAACCGGGGAGCTGTTTTTT CASSSSGGRTGELFF
TRBJ1-4 TRBV28 few TRBD1 TGTGCCAGCAGTCCCGGACAGGCCAAGAATGAAAAACTGTTTTTT CASSPGQAKNEKLFF
TRBJ2-3 TRBV6-2/TRBV6-3 NA NA TGTGCCAGCTCCAACCCCCCGGCGTTGGCAGATACGCAGTATTTT CASSNPPALADTQYF
TRBJ2-1 TRBV7-8 few TRBD2 TGTGCCAGCAGCTTAACTAGCGGGGCTGAGCAGTTCTTC CASSLTSGAEQFF
TRBJ1-2 TRBV11-2 medium-sized TRBD1 TGTGCCAGCAGCATCGGGACAGGGGGTGGCTACACCTTC CASSIGTGGGYTF
TRBJ2-7 TRBV4-3 few NA TGCGCCAGCAGCCAAGGTGGCAGGGGTTACGAGCAGTACTTC CASSQGGRGYEQYF
TRBJ2-3 TRBV7-9 NA NA TGTGCCAGCAGCTTAGGGGGGATAGCAGATACGCAGTATTTT CASSLGGIADTQYF
TRBJ1-5 TRBV9 NA NA TGTGCCAGCAGCGTAGGGGACGTCGGTCAGCCCCAGCATTTT CASSVGDVGQPQHF
TRBJ1-1 TRBV4-3 many NA TGCGCCAGCAGCCAAGATTTCCCGGGGGCGACTGAAGCTTTCTTT CASSQDFPGATEAFF
TRBJ2-5 TRBV27 few NA TGTGCCAGCAGTTTGCGGACAGACCAAGAGACCCAGTACTTC CASSLRTDQETQYF
TRBJ2-1 TRBV7-9 NA NA TGTGCCAGCAGCCCCGTGGCGTCCTACAATGAGCAGTTCTTC CASSPVASYNEQFF
TRBJ1-4 TRBV29-1 many NA TGCAGCGTTGAAGGTACAACTAATGAAAAACTGTTTTTT CSVEGTTNEKLFF
TRBJ2-7 TRBV27 NA TRBD1 TGTGCCAGCAGCCCGGACAGGGGGGGCTACGAGCAGTACTTC CASSPDRGGYEQYF
TRBJ2-3 TRBV4-3 NA NA TGCGCCAGCAGCCAAGTTGGTAATCGGGTGACAGATACGCAGTATTTT CASSQVGNRVTDTQYF
TRBJ2-3 TRBV20-1 few NA TGCAGTGCTCTAGGGCTCGGGGCAGGGCGCACAGATACGCAGTATTTT CSALGLGAGRTDTQYF
TRBJ2-7 TRBV20-1 few TRBD2 TGCAGTGCCGATCCCGGGACTACCGCCTCCTACGAGCAGTACTTC CSADPGTTASYEQYF
TRBJ1-1 TRBV30 few NA TGTGCCTGGAGTCAGACACCGGGGGGGACGAACACTGAAGCTTTCTTT CAWSQTPGGTNTEAFF
TRBJ1-1 TRBV7-3 NA NA TGTGCCAGCAGCGCCTTGACAGGAGTGAACACTGAAGCTTTCTTT CASSALTGVNTEAFF
TRBJ1-1 TRBV29-1 NA TRBD1 TGCAGCGTTTCCGGACAGGTGGGGGGCTACACTGAAGCTTTCTTT CSVSGQVGGYTEAFF
TRBJ2-2 TRBV27 many TRBD2 TGTGCCAGCAGCCTACTGACTAGCGGGAACGCGAACACCGGGGAGCTGTTTTTT CASSLLTSGNANTGELFF
TRBJ2-3 TRBV7-2 NA NA TGTGCCAGCAGCTTCGAGAGGGAGTACGATACGCAGTATTTT CASSFEREYDTQYF
TRBJ1-2 TRBV11-2 few NA TGTGCCAGCAGCTTAGATGGCGAGGGGCCTGGCTACACCTTC CASSLDGEGPGYTF
TRBJ2-7 TRBV20-1 few NA TGCAGTGCTAGGTGGAGTAGGGGGGCCTACGAGCAGTACTTC CSARWSRGAYEQYF
TRBJ2-1 TRBV15 many TRBD2 TGTGCCACCAGCGCACTAGCGGGCCTCAATGAGCAGTTCTTC CATSALAGLNEQFF
TRBJ1-1 TRBV4-3 NA TRBD1 TGCGCCAGCAGCCAGGCTCTGACAGGGGGCGTCACTGAAGCTTTCTTT CASSQALTGGVTEAFF
TRBJ2-3 TRBV7-2 NA TRBD1 TGTGCCAGCAGCTTAGCGGGGACAGGGATTCCCCCTGGCACAGATACGCAGTATTTT CASSLAGTGIPPGTDTQYF
TRBJ2-2 TRBV27 many NA TGTGCCAGCAGTTTATCCCCAGGGGAAGGGACCGGGGAGCTGTTTTTT CASSLSPGEGTGELFF
TRBJ2-5 TRBV2 once NA TGTGCCAGCAGTTTTTGCCTGCCCACATCGACTAGGACGGAGACCCAGTACTTC CASSFCLPTSTRTETQYF
TRBJ2-7 TRBV2 NA NA TGTGCCAGCAGTGATTGGCAGGGGATAACCTACGAGCAGTACTTC CASSDWQGITYEQYF
TRBJ2-3 TRBV6-5 few NA TGTGCCAGCAGTTATCTTGCGGCGGATACGCAGTATTTT CASSYLAADTQYF
TRBJ2-1 TRBV6-6 many NA TGTGCCAGCAGCCTACTCGTCAATGAGCAGTTCTTC CASSLLVNEQFF
TRBJ2-7 TRBV6-2/TRBV6-3 few NA TGTGCCACTGGGGGGTCCTACGAGCAGTACTTC CATGGSYEQYF
TRBJ1-3 TRBV7-9 NA NA TGTGCCAGCAGCCCAATCGGGGGCTCTGGAAACACCATATATTTT CASSPIGGSGNTIYF
TRBJ1-6 TRBV7-2 few NA TGTGCCAGCAGGTTAGGGGTGGGGGGGTCACCCCTCCACTTT CASRLGVGGSPLHF
TRBJ2-5 TRBV24-1 NA NA TGTGCCACCAGTGATAACAGGGGAGGAAAAGAGACCCAGTACTTC CATSDNRGGKETQYF
TRBJ2-1 TRBV6-1 NA TRBD2 TGTGCCAGCAGCCTGGGACTAGCGGTAACTAATGAGCAGTTCTTC CASSLGLAVTNEQFF
TRBJ2-7 TRBV29-1 many TRBD1 TGCAGCGTTGGGACAGGGGTTTTCGTGCAGTACTTC CSVGTGVFVQYF
TRBJ2-3 TRBV4-3 NA TRBD1 TGCGCCAGCAGCCAAGATGGGACAGGGGCCCCAGATACGCAGTATTTT CASSQDGTGAPDTQYF
TRBJ2-5 TRBV7-9 few NA TGTGCCAGCAGCTTCGTCCTCCAAGAGACCCAGTACTTC CASSFVLQETQYF
TRBJ2-7 TRBV20-1 many TRBD1 TGCAGTGCTAGATGGGACAGGGCTTCCTACGAGCAGTACTTC CSARWDRASYEQYF
TRBJ2-1 TRBV7-9 few TRBD1 TGTGCCAGCAGCGCGGACAGGGTTTTCAACAATGAGCAGTTCTTC CASSADRVFNNEQFF
TRBJ2-3 TRBV10-3 many TRBD1 TGTGCCAGCGGACAGGGCACAGATACGCAGTATTTT CASGQGTDTQYF
TRBJ2-7 TRBV29-1 many NA TGCAGCGTTGAAACAGACAGGATGGAGTCCTACGAGCAGTACTTC CSVETDRMESYEQYF
TRBJ1-1 TRBV6-5 few NA TGTGCCAGCAGTTATGCGGCGAACACTGAAGCTTTCTTT CASSYAANTEAFF
TRBJ2-1 TRBV4-3 NA TRBD1 TGCGCCAGCAGCCAAATGGACAGGGAATACAATGAGCAGTTCTTC CASSQMDREYNEQFF